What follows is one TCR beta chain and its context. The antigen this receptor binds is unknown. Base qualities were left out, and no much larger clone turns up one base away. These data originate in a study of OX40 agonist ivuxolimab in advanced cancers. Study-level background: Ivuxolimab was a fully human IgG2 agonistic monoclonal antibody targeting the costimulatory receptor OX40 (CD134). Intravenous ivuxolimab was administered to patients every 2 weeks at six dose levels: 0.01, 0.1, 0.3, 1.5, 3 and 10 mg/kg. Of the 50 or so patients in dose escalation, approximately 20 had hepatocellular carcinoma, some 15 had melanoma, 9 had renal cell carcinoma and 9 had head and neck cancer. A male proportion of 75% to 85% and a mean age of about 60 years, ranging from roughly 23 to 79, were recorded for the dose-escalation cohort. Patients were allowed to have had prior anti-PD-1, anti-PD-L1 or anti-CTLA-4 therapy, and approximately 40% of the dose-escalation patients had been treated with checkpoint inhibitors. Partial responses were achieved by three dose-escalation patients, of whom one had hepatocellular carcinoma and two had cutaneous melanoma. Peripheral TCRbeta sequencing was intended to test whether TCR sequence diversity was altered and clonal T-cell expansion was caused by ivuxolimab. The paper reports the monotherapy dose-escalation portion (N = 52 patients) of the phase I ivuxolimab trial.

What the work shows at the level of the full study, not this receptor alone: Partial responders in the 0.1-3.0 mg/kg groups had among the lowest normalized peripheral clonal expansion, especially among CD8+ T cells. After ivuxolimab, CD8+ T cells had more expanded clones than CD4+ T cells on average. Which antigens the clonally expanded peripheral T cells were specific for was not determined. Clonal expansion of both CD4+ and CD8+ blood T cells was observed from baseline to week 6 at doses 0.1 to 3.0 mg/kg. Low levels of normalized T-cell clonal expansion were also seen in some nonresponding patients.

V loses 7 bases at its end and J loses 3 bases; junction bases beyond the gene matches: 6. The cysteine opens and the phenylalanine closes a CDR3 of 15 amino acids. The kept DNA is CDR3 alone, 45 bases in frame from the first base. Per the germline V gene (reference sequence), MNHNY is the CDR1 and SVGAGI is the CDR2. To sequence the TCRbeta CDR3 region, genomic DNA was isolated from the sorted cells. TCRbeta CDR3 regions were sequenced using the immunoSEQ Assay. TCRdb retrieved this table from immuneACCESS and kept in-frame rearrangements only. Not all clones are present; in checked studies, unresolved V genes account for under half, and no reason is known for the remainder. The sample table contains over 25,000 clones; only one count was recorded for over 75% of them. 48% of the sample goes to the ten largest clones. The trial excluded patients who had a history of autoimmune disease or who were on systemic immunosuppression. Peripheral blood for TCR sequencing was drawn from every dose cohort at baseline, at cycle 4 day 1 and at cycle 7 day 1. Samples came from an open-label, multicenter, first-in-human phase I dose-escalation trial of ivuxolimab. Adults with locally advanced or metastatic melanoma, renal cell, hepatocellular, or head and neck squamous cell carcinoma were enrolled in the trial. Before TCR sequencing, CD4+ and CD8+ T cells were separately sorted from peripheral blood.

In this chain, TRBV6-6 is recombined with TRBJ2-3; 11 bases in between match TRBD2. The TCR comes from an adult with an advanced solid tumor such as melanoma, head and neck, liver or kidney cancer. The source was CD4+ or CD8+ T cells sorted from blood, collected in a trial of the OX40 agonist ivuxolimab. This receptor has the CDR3 CASTMVAGGTDTQYF. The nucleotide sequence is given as TGTGCCAGCACTATGGTAGCGGGGGGGACAGATACGCAGTATTTT.